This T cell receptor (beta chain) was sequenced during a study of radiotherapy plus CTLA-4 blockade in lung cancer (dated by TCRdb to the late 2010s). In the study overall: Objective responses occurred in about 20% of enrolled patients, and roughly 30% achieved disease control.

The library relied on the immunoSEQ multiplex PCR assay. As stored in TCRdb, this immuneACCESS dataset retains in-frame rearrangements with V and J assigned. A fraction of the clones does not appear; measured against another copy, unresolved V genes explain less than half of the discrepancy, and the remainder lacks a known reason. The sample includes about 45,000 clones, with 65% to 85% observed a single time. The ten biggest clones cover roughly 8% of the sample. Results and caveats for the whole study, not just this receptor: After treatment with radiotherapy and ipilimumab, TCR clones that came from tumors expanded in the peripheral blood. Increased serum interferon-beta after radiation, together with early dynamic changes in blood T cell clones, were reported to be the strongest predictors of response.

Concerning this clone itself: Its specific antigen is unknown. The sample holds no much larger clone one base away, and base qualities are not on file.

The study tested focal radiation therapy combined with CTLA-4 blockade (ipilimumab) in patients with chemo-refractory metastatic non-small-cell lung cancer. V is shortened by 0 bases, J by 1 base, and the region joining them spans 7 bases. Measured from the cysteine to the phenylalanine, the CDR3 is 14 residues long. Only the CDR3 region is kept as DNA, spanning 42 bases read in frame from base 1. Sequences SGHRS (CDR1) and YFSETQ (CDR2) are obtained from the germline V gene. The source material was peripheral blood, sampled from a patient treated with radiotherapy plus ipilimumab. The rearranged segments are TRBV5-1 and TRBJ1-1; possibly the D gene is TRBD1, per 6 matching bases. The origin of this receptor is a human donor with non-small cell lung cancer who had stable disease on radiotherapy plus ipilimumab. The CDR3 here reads CASSLDRANTEAFF. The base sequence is TGCGCCAGCAGCTTGGACAGGGCGAACACTGAAGCTTTCTTT.